This is a list of T cell receptor beta chains from one sample in a study of blood T cell repertoires in COVID-19. Assay: immunoSEQ multiplex PCR; the TCRdb copy retains only in-frame clones and omits some. Found here are 270,000 or so clones, around 92% of them singletons; the top ten hold more than 9.5%. Sample: peripheral blood. These receptor sequences come from a woman aged 25 to 39 with COVID-19, enrolled during active disease. The CDR3 runs from the conserved cysteine through the conserved F or W. The D gene is left open where the match is weak. Expanded clones get a size class; other rows say once, few or many, or leave the size out.

D gene: NA
V gene: TRBV19
clone size: NA
J gene: TRBJ1-5
CDR3 length: 14
CDR3 DNA: TGTGCCAGTAGTATTCGGGACACTGATCAGCCCCAGCATTTT
CDR3 protein: CASSIRDTDQPQHF

D gene: TRBD1
V gene: TRBV10-2
clone size: NA
J gene: TRBJ1-6
CDR3 length: 16
CDR3 DNA: TGCGCCAGCAGCGAGGACAGGGGACCCTATAATTCACCCCTCCACTTT
CDR3 protein: CASSEDRGPYNSPLHF

D gene: TRBD2
V gene: TRBV27
clone size: NA
J gene: TRBJ2-1
CDR3 length: 15
CDR3 DNA: TGTGCCAGCAGTTCCCCGGGACTAGCGGCAATCGAGCAGTTCTTC
CDR3 protein: CASSSPGLAAIEQFF

D gene: NA
V gene: TRBV7-6
clone size: once
J gene: TRBJ2-2
CDR3 length: 14
CDR3 DNA: TGTGCCAGCAGCTTAGCTCTCGGGGGCGGGGAGCTGTTTTTT
CDR3 protein: CASSLALGGGELFF

D gene: NA
V gene: TRBV10-2
clone size: NA
J gene: TRBJ1-1
CDR3 length: 13
CDR3 DNA: TGCGCCAGCAGGGACACATTGAACACTGAAGCTTTCTTT
CDR3 protein: CASRDTLNTEAFF

D gene: TRBD1
V gene: TRBV27
clone size: NA
J gene: TRBJ2-7
CDR3 length: 14
CDR3 DNA: TGTGCCAGCAGAAGACAGGGGGCACTCTACGAGCAGTACTTC
CDR3 protein: CASRRQGALYEQYF

D gene: TRBD1
V gene: TRBV27
clone size: few
J gene: TRBJ2-7
CDR3 length: 16
CDR3 DNA: TGTGCCAGCAGCCGACGACCGGGACAGCCTCCCTACGAGCAGTACTTC
CDR3 protein: CASSRRPGQPPYEQYF

D gene: NA
V gene: TRBV9
clone size: once
J gene: TRBJ2-2
CDR3 length: 15
CDR3 DNA: TGTGCCAGCAGCGTAGGGCAGGGGAGCGCCGGGGAGCTGTTTTTT
CDR3 protein: CASSVGQGSAGELFF

D gene: NA
V gene: TRBV4-1
clone size: NA
J gene: TRBJ2-1
CDR3 length: 15
CDR3 DNA: TGCGCCAGCAGCCCCATCGGCAGGGCGAACAATGAGCAGTTCTTC
CDR3 protein: CASSPIGRANNEQFF

D gene: NA
V gene: TRBV24-1
clone size: NA
J gene: TRBJ1-5
CDR3 length: 15
CDR3 DNA: TGTGCCACCAGTGATTTGCTCCAGTATTATCAGCCCCAGCATTTT
CDR3 protein: CATSDLLQYYQPQHF

D gene: NA
V gene: TRBV10-1
clone size: few
J gene: TRBJ1-1
CDR3 length: 16
CDR3 DNA: TGCGCCACCCGAACACTACAGGATCCGTTTGGCACTGAAGCTTTCTTT
CDR3 protein: CATRTLQDPFGTEAFF